The clone carrying this T cell receptor beta chain was seen a single time. Across under 25 US areas, participants ranged in age from about 18 to 90 years. Clinical histories supplied by participants themselves formed the basis of cohort assignment. The data were obtained in a study of blood T cell repertoires in COVID-19. The overall study: The United States, Italy and Spain supplied acute and convalescent COVID-19 samples. T cells, B-cell-depleted T cells, or PBMCs supplied cDNA or gDNA.

The assay was immunoSEQ multiplex PCR, and TCRdb's table has in-frame clones only and misses some. The data contain roughly 190,000 clones, around 80% of them singletons. Sequenced: PBMCs or T cells enriched from blood (not recorded which). This sequence was found in a woman aged 45 to 65 with acute COVID-19.

The CDR3 region has the DNA TGTGCCAGCAGTCCTGGACAGGGCCACAATCAGCCCCAGCATTTT. Amino acid sequence: CASSPGQGHNQPQHF. This chain connects TRBV28 to TRBJ1-5; 8 bases align to TRBD1. The germline gives CDR1 MDHEN, CDR2 SYDVKM. There are 15 residues in the CDR3. V gave up 5 bases and J gave up 3 bases; unmatched junction bases: 6. Based on the CDR3 plus reference TRBV28 and TRBJ1-5, the full variable domain is DVKVTQSSRYLVKRTGEKVFLECVQDMDHENMFWYRQDPGLGLRLIYFSYDVKMKEKGDIPEGYSVSREKKERFSLILESASTNQTSMYLCASSPGQGHNQPQHFGDGTRLSIL.